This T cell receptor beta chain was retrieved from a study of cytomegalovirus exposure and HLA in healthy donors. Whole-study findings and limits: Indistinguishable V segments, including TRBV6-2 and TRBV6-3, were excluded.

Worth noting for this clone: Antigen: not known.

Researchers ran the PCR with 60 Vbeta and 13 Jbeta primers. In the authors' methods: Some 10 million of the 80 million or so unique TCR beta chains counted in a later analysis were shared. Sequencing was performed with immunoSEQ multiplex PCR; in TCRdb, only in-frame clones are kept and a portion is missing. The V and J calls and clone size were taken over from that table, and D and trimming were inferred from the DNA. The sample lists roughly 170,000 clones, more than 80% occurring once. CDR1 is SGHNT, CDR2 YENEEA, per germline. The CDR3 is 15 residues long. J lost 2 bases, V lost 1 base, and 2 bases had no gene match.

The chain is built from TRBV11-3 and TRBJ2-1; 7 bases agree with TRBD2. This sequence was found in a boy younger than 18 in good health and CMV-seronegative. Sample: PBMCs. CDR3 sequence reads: CASSLAGTTYNEQFF. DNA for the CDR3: TGTGCCAGCAGCTTAGCCGGGACTACCTACAATGAGCAGTTCTTC.